Listed below are T cell receptor beta chains from one sample, sequenced in a study of blood T cell repertoires in COVID-19. Assay: immunoSEQ multiplex PCR; the TCRdb copy retains only in-frame clones and omits some. Altogether 190,000 or so clones are present, around nine tenths being singletons, with the ten largest covering approximately 0.88%. Material for sequencing was peripheral blood. The source is a woman aged 18-29 years who had recovered from COVID-19. Each CDR3 is given with its conserved first and last residue. Fields, in order: V gene, J gene, CDR3 protein.

TRBV21-1	TRBJ2-1	CAIPKPGLAGVPANEQFF
TRBV18	TRBJ2-2	CASSLLAGEATGELFF
TRBV10-3	TRBJ1-2	CAIRPGQGDGYTF
TRBV7-2	TRBJ2-1	CASSLALVGTSGVPSYNEQFF
TRBV12-3/TRBV12-4	TRBJ2-7	CASKRGGREQYF
TRBV19	TRBJ2-1	CASSPTTLSGGLYNEQFF
TRBV7-9	TRBJ2-3	CASSLAEITDTQYF
TRBV7-3	TRBJ2-1	CASSSQGLSNEQFF
TRBV3-1/TRBV3-2	TRBJ2-4	CASSQAGRKENIQYF
TRBV2	TRBJ1-5	CASSEGGDRLGQPQHF
TRBV9	TRBJ2-5	CASSPSPRDFQETQYF
TRBV5-6	TRBJ1-5	CASSQSTGRGSNQPQHF
TRBV6-6	TRBJ2-4	CASTYEQAPKNIQYF
TRBV7-9	TRBJ2-5	CASSLEVGWETQYF
TRBV27	TRBJ2-1	CASSLEGANEQFF
TRBV7-2	TRBJ2-7	CASSLIPLLSAYEQYF
TRBV5-1	TRBJ1-1	CASSNRDRGNMNTEAFF
TRBV28	TRBJ1-1	CASSSRRAGSRNTEAFF
TRBV4-3	TRBJ1-2	CASSQEWGGAAHYGYTF
TRBV11-3	TRBJ1-3	CASSLDGSGNTIYF
TRBV7-2	TRBJ1-2	CASYTTTGVSGYTF
TRBV5-6	TRBJ2-7	CASSSGGYGEQYF
TRBV7-2	TRBJ2-3	CASSLVFTSTDTQYF
TRBV20-1	TRBJ2-5	CSASGGETQYF
TRBV6-5	TRBJ2-3	CASSPIGTDTQYF
TRBV7-3	TRBJ1-1	CASSFPDREAEAFF
TRBV4-3	TRBJ1-4	CASSPLGQGDEKLFF
TRBV11-2	TRBJ1-2	CASSGRGYDYGYTF
TRBV12-3/TRBV12-4	TRBJ1-1	CASSRQDYTEAFF
TRBV14	TRBJ2-3	CASSQPTVGLATTDTQYF
TRBV3-1/TRBV3-2	TRBJ1-1	CASSQGQENTEAFF
TRBV2	TRBJ2-5	CASTLTWTSGQETQYF
TRBV19	TRBJ1-2	CASSATGYNSGYTF
TRBV5-1	TRBJ2-1	CASSPHRGLYNEQFF
TRBV4-1	TRBJ2-5	CASSQALGGGQETQYF
TRBV18	TRBJ1-2	CASSPPTNNYGYTF
TRBV7-2	TRBJ1-2	CASSLGFQYYGYTF
TRBV9	TRBJ2-1	CASSGGLADYNEQFF
TRBV9	TRBJ2-1	CASSVASGNSYNEQFF
TRBV6-2/TRBV6-3	TRBJ2-1	CASSYLSGRANEQFF
TRBV18	TRBJ2-3	CASSPYTSGSGDTQYF
TRBV6-2/TRBV6-3	TRBJ1-5	CASSYSGGGNQPQHF
TRBV19	TRBJ1-2	CASARGQLNYGYTF
TRBV7-3	TRBJ1-1	CASKGPKNTEAFF
TRBV9	TRBJ2-3	CASSDTSGRPRTDTQYF
TRBV7-3	TRBJ2-1	CASSSQGTTYNEQFF
TRBV29-1	TRBJ2-3	CSVEGKPGQGAALGTDTQYF
TRBV5-1	TRBJ1-1	CASRSTGTGGATGTEAFF
TRBV6-5	TRBJ2-1	CASSFSGGRYNEQFF
TRBV9	TRBJ2-1	CASSPRTGKGNEQFF
TRBV18	TRBJ1-1	CASSPKDRADTEAFF
TRBV7-9	TRBJ2-6	CASPKESSGANVLTF
TRBV7-8	TRBJ1-6	CASSPRTGRVLNSPLHF
TRBV7-2	TRBJ2-5	CASSLDRGETQYF
TRBV4-3	TRBJ1-2	CASSQVGTDYGYTF
TRBV27	TRBJ1-2	CASSSLGTGFYGYTF
TRBV13	TRBJ2-7	CASSGRDSSYEQYF